The entry below describes one T cell receptor (beta chain). This entry comes from a study of control samples from healthy donors and cancer patients. CDR1 and CDR2 (germline): SGHNT, YYREEE (reference sequence). Trimming cost V 6 bases and J 8 bases; bases outside gene matches: 9. CDR3 size: 15 residues. Repertoires were generated with immunoSEQ multiplex PCR, while TCRdb's copy carries only in-frame clones and drops some. The table includes about 120,000 clones, around 91% detected once. The sample comprised PBMCs. The sequence was collected from a woman aged 50 to 65 with colorectal cancer. The rearrangement uses TRBV5-4 and TRBJ1-6; TRBD1 matches at 9 bases. CDR3 residues: CASNPYGTGYSPLHF. CDR3 DNA sequence: TGTGCCAGCAACCCTTACGGGACAGGGTATTCACCCCTCCACTTT.